The 23 T cell receptor beta chains presented below share a single source sample, sequenced in a study of cytomegalovirus exposure and HLA in healthy donors. Researchers ran the PCR with 60 Vbeta and 13 Jbeta primers. Sequencing was performed with immunoSEQ multiplex PCR; in TCRdb, only in-frame clones are kept and a portion is missing. The sample shows over 50,000 clones, roughly nine tenths of them seen only once. Material for sequencing was PBMCs. These receptors all come from a man aged 25-45 years in good health and CMV-seropositive.

The V gene is TRBV20-1, the J gene TRBJ1-2; 7 positions agree with TRBD1. The length of the CDR3 is 11 residues. J lost 5 bases, V lost 5 bases, and 2 bases had no gene match. Germline CDR1 and CDR2: DFQATT and SNEGSKA (reference sequence). CDR3 in amino acids: CSAPTGYGYTF. CDR3 DNA sequence: TGCAGTGCTCCGACAGGGTATGGCTACACCTTC.

The chain joins TRBV5-5 to TRBJ2-7; D not certain. Trimming took 2 bases from V and 3 from J, leaving 6 bases between them. This CDR3 is built from 12 residues. Germline V gives CDR1 SGHKS, CDR2 YYEKEE (reference sequence). CDR3: CASSFSNYEQYF. The CDR3 nucleotides read TGTGCCAGCAGCTTCAGTAACTACGAGCAGTACTTC.

The V gene is TRBV7-3, the J gene TRBJ2-5; D possibly corresponds to TRBD2 (6 bases). This CDR3 is 13 amino acids long. CDR1 and CDR2 from the germline V gene are SGHTA and FQGTGA. The germline V and J ends were trimmed by 5 bases and 7 bases, with 14 bases remaining between them. The CDR3 loop reads CASSPTRLGTQYF. For the CDR3, the DNA is TGTGCCAGCAGCCCGACTAGATTGGGGACCCAGTACTTC.

This chain joins TRBV2 and TRBJ2-1, with D unclear. Germline V gene data show CDR1 as SNHLY and CDR2 as FYNNEI. The germline V and J ends were trimmed by 6 bases and 7 bases, with 10 bases remaining between them. This CDR3 is 12 amino acids long. The CDR3 DNA reads TGTGCCAGCAGGGTAGACGGGAATGAGCAGTTCTTC. This gives the protein CASRVDGNEQFF.

This clone appeared a few times. The genes are TRBV5-4 and TRBJ1-3, with D possibly matching TRBD1 (6 bases). CDR1 and CDR2 (germline): SGHNT, YYREEE (reference sequence). V lost 0 bases and J 11 bases, leaving 12 bases between the germline ends. The CDR3 extends over 13 amino acids. The CDR3 region has the DNA TGTGCCAGCAGCTTGGAAGGGGCAGGGGCCATATATTTT. It codes for CASSLEGAGAIYF.

This chain joins TRBV15 and TRBJ2-2; D unresolved. Germline loops: CDR1 LNHNV, CDR2 YYDKDF (reference sequence). Trimming cost V 0 bases and J 7 bases, with 6 bases left between them. The CDR3 is 13 amino acids. The CDR3 region is CATSRDAGGELFF. The CDR3 DNA is TGTGCCACCAGCAGAGATGCCGGCGGGGAGCTGTTTTTT.

This chain links TRBV28 with TRBJ1-5; 7 bases align to TRBD1. After removal of 8 bases from V and 1 base from J, the junction contained 8 bases not matched to a gene. Germline V gives CDR1 MDHEN, CDR2 SYDVKM. The CDR3 has 15 residues. This CDR3 reads CASRRTGASNQPQHF. The CDR3 nucleotides are TGTGCCAGCCGTAGAACAGGGGCGAGCAATCAGCCCCAGCATTTT.

V is TRBV6-5 and J is TRBJ1-5, with D perhaps matching TRBD1 (6 bases). V dropped 5 bases and J dropped 5 bases, with 16 bases sitting between them. The CDR3 contains 15 residues. The V gene's germline CDR1 is MNHEY and CDR2 SVGAGI. CDR3 in amino acids: CASSVVGGGHQPQHF. The CDR3 DNA sequence: TGTGCCAGCAGTGTAGTTGGGGGGGGGCATCAGCCCCAGCATTTT.

To note about this clone: Sequence at one end of the junction differs from germline and may be a read error. The chain recombines TRBV11-2 with TRBJ2-1; the D gene is possibly TRBD1 (6 bases). The germline V gene has CDR1 SGHAT and CDR2 FQNNGV. This CDR3 contains 17 residues. In DNA form, the CDR3 reads TGTGCCAGCAGCCTAGAGCTAGGCAGGGGCTCCTACAATGAGCAGTTCTTC. Residues: CASSLELGRGSYNEQFF.

The count of this clone is one. The rearrangement links TRBV30 to TRBJ1-2, with D possibly matching TRBD1 (5 bases). Per germline, CDR1 GTSNPN and CDR2 SVGIG (reference sequence). The CDR3 length is 15 residues. Trimming removed 7 bases from V and 4 bases from J, with 22 bases in between. The CDR3 is CASHTGEGRSYGYTF. For the CDR3, the DNA is TGTGCCTCTCACACGGGGGAAGGTCGGAGCTATGGCTACACCTTC.

This clone was observed a single time. The rearrangement links TRBV7-3 to TRBJ2-7; 11 bases agree with TRBD2. Germline CDR1 SGHTA, CDR2 FQGTGA. The CDR3 contains 17 residues. The V segment lost 5 bases and the J segment 1 base; nucleotides outside the gene matches: 10. CDR3 amino acids: CASSTSGGLADSYEQYF. Here the CDR3 DNA reads TGTGCCAGCAGCACCAGCGGGGGACTAGCGGATTCCTACGAGCAGTACTTC.

V and J are TRBV5-5 and TRBJ1-2; D gene uncertain. The V gene lost 1 base and the J gene lost 0 bases, with 7 bases spanning the gap. The germline CDR1 and CDR2 sequences are SGHKS and YYEKEE (reference sequence). The CDR3 covers 14 residues. The CDR3, as DNA: TGTGCCAGCAGCTTGCCAGTAACTAACTATGGCTACACCTTC. Encoded protein: CASSLPVTNYGYTF.

The genes are TRBV30 and TRBJ1-2; D possibly corresponds to TRBD1 (6 bases). The CDR3 has 13 residues. The V gene lost 2 bases and the J gene lost 4 bases, with 11 bases spanning the gap. Per the germline V gene, CDR1 is GTSNPN and CDR2 is SVGIG (reference sequence). The CDR3 DNA reads as TGTGCCTGGAGTCTCCGAGGGGGCTATGGCTACACCTTC. Translation gives CAWSLRGGYGYTF.

This chain uses TRBV6-5 with TRBJ1-1; D not certain. The CDR3 runs 13 residues. The V and J ends lost 5 bases and 1 base respectively, with 8 bases between them. From germline, CDR1 is MNHEY and CDR2 SVGAGI. In DNA form, the CDR3 reads TGTGCCAGCAGTGAAAGCTCGAACACTGAAGCTTTCTTT. This sequence encodes CASSESSNTEAFF.

The chain recombines TRBV28 with TRBJ1-2; D perhaps matches TRBD1 (6 bases). The V gene lost 4 bases and the J gene lost 3 bases, with 9 bases spanning the gap. The CDR3 has 13 residues. Germline loops: CDR1 MDHEN, CDR2 SYDVKM. CDR3 protein: CASSSEGDYGYTF. The DNA for the CDR3 is TGTGCCAGCAGTTCCGAGGGGGACTATGGCTACACCTTC.

The CDR3 sequence is CASSWIIPGQGYEQYF. The DNA for the CDR3 is TGTGCCAGCAGCTGGATAATACCGGGACAGGGTTACGAGCAGTACTTC. This chain links TRBV5-5 with TRBJ2-7; 9 nucleotides match TRBD1. CDR1 and CDR2 (germline): SGHKS, YYEKEE (reference sequence). There are 16 residues in the CDR3. With V trimmed by 3 bases and J by 4 bases, 11 bases remained unmatched.

The chain has TRBV7-9 and TRBJ2-2; 8 bases match TRBD1. Germline lookup yields CDR1 SEHNR and CDR2 FQNEAQ (reference sequence). This CDR3 is built from 15 residues. The trim removed 5 bases at V and 4 bases at J, leaving 6 bases unmatched. In DNA form, the CDR3 reads TGTGCCAGCAGCCACGGGACAGGTCTCACCGGGGAGCTGTTTTTT. Protein sequence: CASSHGTGLTGELFF.

The CDR3 DNA reads TGTGCCAGCTCACTAGCTGGACAGGATAATGAAAAACTGTTTTTT. Residues: CASSLAGQDNEKLFF. This rearrangement joins TRBV18 to TRBJ1-4; 7 bases are shared with TRBD1. This CDR3 is built from 15 residues. J gave up 4 bases and V 4 bases, and 6 bases lay outside the gene matches. CDR1 and CDR2 from the germline V gene are KGHSH and LQKENI.

Remarks on this clone: One end of the junction is discordant with germline, which a read error may explain. The chain uses TRBV6-5 and TRBJ2-7; 7 nucleotides align to TRBD1. Germline lookup yields CDR1 MNHEY and CDR2 SVGAGI. The CDR3 is 15 amino acids. CDR3 DNA: TGTGCCGGCAGGCACCACCGGGACAGAGCCTACGAGCAGTACTTC. It encodes CAGRHHRDRAYEQYF.

The chain's CDR3 is CASSSTRTGDRGYGYTF. CDR3 nucleotides: TGTGCCAGCAGCTCAACCCGGACAGGGGATCGTGGCTATGGCTACACCTTC. The chain is built from TRBV5-6 and TRBJ1-2; TRBD1 agrees at 9 bases. The germline CDR1 and CDR2 sequences are SGHDT and YYEEEE. Trimming cost V 3 bases and J 4 bases; bases outside gene matches: 13. The CDR3 sequence is 17 residues long.

Here the CDR3 DNA reads TGCGCCAGCAGCCAAGATCTAGGTTCCGGGACAGGGAACACTGAAGCTTTCTTT. Its translation: CASSQDLGSGTGNTEAFF. The V gene is TRBV4-1, the J gene TRBJ1-1, with TRBD1 matching 8 bases. The trim removed 0 bases at V and 1 base at J, leaving 10 bases unmatched. CDR1 and CDR2 from the germline V gene are MGHRA and YSYEKL. The CDR3 is made up of 18 amino acids.

The chain is built from TRBV28 and TRBJ2-3, with 8 bases identical to TRBD2. Germline V gene sequence: CDR1 MDHEN, CDR2 SYDVKM. The CDR3 totals 15 residues. With V trimmed by 5 bases and J by 3 bases, 7 bases remained unmatched. The CDR3 is CASSMAGGTTDTQYF. The DNA of the CDR3 is TGTGCCAGCAGTATGGCGGGAGGTACTACAGATACGCAGTATTTT.

The chain links TRBV7-2 to TRBJ1-2; D possibly corresponds to TRBD1 (5 bases). The CDR3 has 15 residues. Trimming shortened V by 3 bases and J by 6 bases, and 17 bases separated the two germline ends. Per the germline V gene, CDR1 is SGHTA and CDR2 is FQGNSA. The CDR3 DNA reads TGTGCCAGCAGCTTGACTAGGCAGGACAAAGATGGCTACACCTTC. Translation gives CASSLTRQDKDGYTF.